One and the same sample provided the 3 T cell receptor beta chains below, sequenced in a study of regulatory T cells in long-lasting Graves disease. Arm-PCR of CDR3 regions with iRepertoire HTBI primers generated TCR beta libraries. TCRdb fed the multiplex PCR reads into MiXCR, producing one record per CDR3 protein. This table holds about 620,000 distinct CDR3 sequences, around 15% found once. Time point: newly diagnosed GD, antithyroid drugs for less than 3 months. Extracted PBMC RNA gave rise to the TCR library. These same records also appear under a second study, on T cells in Graves' hyperthyroidism and ophthalmopathy.

Specimen: peripheral blood mononuclear cells (PBMCs), collected at new diagnosis, from a patient treated with antithyroid drugs. The receptor source for this set is a woman between 25 and 40 years old with Graves disease.

This clonotype occurred a few times. The rearrangement joins TRBV7-9 to TRBJ2-3, with D hard to call. Germline values: CDR1 SEHNR, CDR2 FQNEAQ (reference sequence). V dropped 3 bases and J dropped 2 bases, with 6 bases sitting between them. This CDR3 spans 13 amino acids. The CDR3 bases are TGTGCCAGCAGCTTTGGGATCACAGATACGCAGTATTTT. This sequence encodes CASSFGITDTQYF.

The gene calls are TRBV5-1 and TRBJ1-1; 9 bases match TRBD1. The germline V gene has CDR1 SGHRS and CDR2 YFSETQ. This CDR3 is 18 amino acids long. With V trimmed by 1 base and J by 5 bases, 15 bases remained unmatched. The DNA for the CDR3 is TGCGCCAGCAGCTTGTCGGCTCAAAGGGACAGGGTATTTACTGAAGCTTTCTTT. This encodes CASSLSAQRDRVFTEAFF.

There are a few counts of this clonotype. The gene calls are TRBV6-5 and TRBJ1-4; the D gene is possibly TRBD1 (6 bases). The CDR3 totals 16 residues. In germline, CDR1 is MNHEY, CDR2 SVGAGI. V lost 0 bases, J lost 13 bases, and 21 bases lay in between. The CDR3 sequence is CASSYSTDRRASGLFF. The CDR3, as DNA: TGTGCCAGCAGTTACTCGACGGACAGAAGAGCTTCCGGACTGTTTTTT.